This T cell receptor beta chain was captured in a study of T-cell reconstitution after alpha-beta-depleted transplantation in children. Unique molecular identifiers tagged the TCRbeta library. TCRdb reprocessed the PCR reads via MiXCR and lists one record per CDR3 protein. The data contain 640,000 or so distinct CDR3 sequences, roughly 17% of them singletons. In its sample, this clonotype was seen many times. The V segment lost 3 bases and the J segment 0 bases; nucleotides outside the gene matches: 4. CDR1 and CDR2 from the germline V gene are DFQATT and SNEGSKA (reference sequence). The CDR3 length is 14 residues.

The chain combines TRBV20-1 with TRBJ1-1; the match to TRBD1 covers 7 bases. The TCR comes from a human donor who donated a stem cell graft to a child with acute myeloid leukemia. Sequenced here: PBMCs from the stem cell graft donor, sampled from the stem cell graft. The chain's CDR3 is CSASSGQMNTEAFF. CDR3 nucleotides: TGCAGTGCTAGTTCGGGACAGATGAACACTGAAGCTTTCTTT.